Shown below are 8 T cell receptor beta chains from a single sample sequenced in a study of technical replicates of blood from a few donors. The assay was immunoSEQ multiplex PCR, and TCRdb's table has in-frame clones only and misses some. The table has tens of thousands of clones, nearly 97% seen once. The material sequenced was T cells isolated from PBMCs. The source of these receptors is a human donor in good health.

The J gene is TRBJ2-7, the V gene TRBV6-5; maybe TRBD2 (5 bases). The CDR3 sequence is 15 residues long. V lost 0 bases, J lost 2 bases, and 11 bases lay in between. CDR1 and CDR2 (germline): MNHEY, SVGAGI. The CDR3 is CASSYSTRVAYEQYF. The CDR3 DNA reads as TGTGCCAGCAGTTACTCGACGCGGGTGGCCTACGAGCAGTACTTC.

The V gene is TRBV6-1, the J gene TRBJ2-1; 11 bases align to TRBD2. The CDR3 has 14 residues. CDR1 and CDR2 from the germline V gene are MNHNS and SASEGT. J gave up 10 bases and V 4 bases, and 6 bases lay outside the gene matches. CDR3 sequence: CASSVLAGDREQFF. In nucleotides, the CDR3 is TGTGCCAGCAGTGTACTAGCGGGAGATAGGGAGCAGTTCTTC.

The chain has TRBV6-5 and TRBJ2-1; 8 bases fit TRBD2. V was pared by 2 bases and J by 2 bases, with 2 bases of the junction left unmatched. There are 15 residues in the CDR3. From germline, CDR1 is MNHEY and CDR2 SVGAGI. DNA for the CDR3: TGTGCCAGCAGTTACAGCGGGAGTCCCTACAATGAGCAGTTCTTC. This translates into CASSYSGSPYNEQFF.

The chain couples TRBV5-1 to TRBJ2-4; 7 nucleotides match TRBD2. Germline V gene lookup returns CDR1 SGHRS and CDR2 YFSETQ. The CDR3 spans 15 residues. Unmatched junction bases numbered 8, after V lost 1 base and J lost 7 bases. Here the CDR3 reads CASSLSRGRANIQYF. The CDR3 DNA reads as TGCGCCAGCAGCTTGTCGAGAGGGAGGGCCAACATTCAGTACTTC.

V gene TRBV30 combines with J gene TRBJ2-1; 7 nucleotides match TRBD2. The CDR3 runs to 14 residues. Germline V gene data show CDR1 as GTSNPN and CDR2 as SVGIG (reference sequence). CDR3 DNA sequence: TGTGCGTATGAAGCGGGGAGGGGATACAATGAGCAGTTCTTC. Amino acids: CAYEAGRGYNEQFF.

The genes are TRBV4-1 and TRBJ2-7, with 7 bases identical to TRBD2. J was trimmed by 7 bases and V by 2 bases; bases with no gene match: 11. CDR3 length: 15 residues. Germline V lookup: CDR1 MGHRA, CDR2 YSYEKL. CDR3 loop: CASSQNREASWEQYF. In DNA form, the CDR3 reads TGCGCCAGCAGCCAAAATCGGGAGGCCTCCTGGGAGCAGTACTTC.

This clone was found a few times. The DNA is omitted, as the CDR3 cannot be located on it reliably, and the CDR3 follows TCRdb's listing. This chain's CDR3 is CASSPVVGQGAGNTF. V gene TRBV7-8 combines with J gene TRBJ1-2; the table names TRBD1, a call not compared with the DNA. The CDR3 is 15 amino acids long, termini counted. In germline, CDR1 is SGHVS, CDR2 FQNEAQ.

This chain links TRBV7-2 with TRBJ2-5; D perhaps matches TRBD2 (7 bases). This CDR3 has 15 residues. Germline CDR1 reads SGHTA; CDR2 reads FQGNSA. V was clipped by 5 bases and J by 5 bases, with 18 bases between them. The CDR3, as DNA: TGTGCCAGCAGCCTAAATCTAGGGGGGGTGGAGACCCAGTACTTC. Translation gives CASSLNLGGVETQYF. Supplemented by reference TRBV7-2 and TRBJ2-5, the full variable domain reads GAGVSQSPSNKVTEKGKDVELRCDPISGHTALYWYRQSLGQGLEFLIYFQGNSAPDKSGLPSDRFSAERTGGSVSTLTIQRTQQEDSAVYLCASSLNLGGVETQYFGPGTRLLVL.